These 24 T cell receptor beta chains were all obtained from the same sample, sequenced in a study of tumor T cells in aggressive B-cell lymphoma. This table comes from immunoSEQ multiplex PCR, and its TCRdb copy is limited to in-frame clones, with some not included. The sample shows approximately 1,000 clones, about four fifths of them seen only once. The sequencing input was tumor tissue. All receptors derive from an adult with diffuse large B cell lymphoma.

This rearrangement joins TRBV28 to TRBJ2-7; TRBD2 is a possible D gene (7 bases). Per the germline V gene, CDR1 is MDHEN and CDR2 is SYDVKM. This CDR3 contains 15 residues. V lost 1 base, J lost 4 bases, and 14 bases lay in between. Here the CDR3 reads CASSLFSGGRYEQYF. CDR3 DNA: TGTGCCAGCAGTTTATTTTCGGGGGGCAGGTACGAGCAGTACTTC.

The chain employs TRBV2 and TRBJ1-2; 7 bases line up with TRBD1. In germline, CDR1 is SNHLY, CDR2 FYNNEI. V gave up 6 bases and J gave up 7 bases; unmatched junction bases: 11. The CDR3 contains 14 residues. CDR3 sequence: CASSYGQAGGGYTF. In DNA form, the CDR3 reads TGTGCCAGCAGCTATGGACAGGCCGGGGGTGGCTACACCTTC. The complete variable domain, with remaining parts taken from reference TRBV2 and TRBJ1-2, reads EPEVTQTPSHQVTQMGQEVILRCVPISNHLYFYWYRQILGQKVEFLVSFYNNEISEKSEIFDDQFSVERPDGSNFTLKIRSTKLEDSAMYFCASSYGQAGGGYTFGSGTRLTVV.

CDR3 sequence reads: CSVELAGYTGELFF. The CDR3 bases are TGCAGCGTTGAACTAGCGGGATACACCGGGGAGCTGTTTTTT. V is TRBV29-1 and J is TRBJ2-2, with 9 bases lining up with TRBD2. The CDR3 has 14 amino acids. J gave up 3 bases and V 2 bases, and 1 base lay outside the gene matches. Germline loops: CDR1 SQVTM, CDR2 ANQGSEA.

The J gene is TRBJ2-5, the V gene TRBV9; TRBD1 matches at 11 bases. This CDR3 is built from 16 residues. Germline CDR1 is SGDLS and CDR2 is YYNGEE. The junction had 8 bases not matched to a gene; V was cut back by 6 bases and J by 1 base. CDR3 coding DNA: TGTGCCAGCAATTTGGGGGACAGGGGGGGCCAAGAGACCCAGTACTTC. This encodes CASNLGDRGGQETQYF.

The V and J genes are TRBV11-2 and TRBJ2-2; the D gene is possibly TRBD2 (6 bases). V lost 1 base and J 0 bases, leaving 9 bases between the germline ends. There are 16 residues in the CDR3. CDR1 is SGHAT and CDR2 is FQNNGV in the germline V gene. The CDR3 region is CASSLVTGANTGELFF. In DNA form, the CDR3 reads TGTGCCAGCAGCTTAGTGACGGGGGCGAACACCGGGGAGCTGTTTTTT.

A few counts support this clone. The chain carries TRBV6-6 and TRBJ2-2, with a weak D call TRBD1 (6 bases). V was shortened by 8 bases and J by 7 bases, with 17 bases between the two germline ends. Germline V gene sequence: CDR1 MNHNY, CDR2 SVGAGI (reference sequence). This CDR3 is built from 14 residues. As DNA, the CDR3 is TGTGCCAGCCGCCGGGACACCTCTGGCGGGGAGCTGTTTTTT. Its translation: CASRRDTSGGELFF.

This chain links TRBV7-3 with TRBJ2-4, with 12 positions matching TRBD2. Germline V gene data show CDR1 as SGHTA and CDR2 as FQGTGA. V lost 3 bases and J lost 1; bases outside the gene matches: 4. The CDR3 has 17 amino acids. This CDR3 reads CASSLSSGRVAKNIQYF. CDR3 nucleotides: TGTGCCAGCAGCTTGTCTAGCGGGAGGGTTGCCAAAAACATTCAGTACTTC.

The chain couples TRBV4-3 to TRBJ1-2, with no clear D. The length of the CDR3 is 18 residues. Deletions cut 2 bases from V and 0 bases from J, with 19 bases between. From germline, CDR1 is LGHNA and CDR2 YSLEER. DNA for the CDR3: TGCGCCAGCAGCCAAAGTCATATCGAAGCAGGCGCTAACTATGGCTACACCTTC. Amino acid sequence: CASSQSHIEAGANYGYTF.

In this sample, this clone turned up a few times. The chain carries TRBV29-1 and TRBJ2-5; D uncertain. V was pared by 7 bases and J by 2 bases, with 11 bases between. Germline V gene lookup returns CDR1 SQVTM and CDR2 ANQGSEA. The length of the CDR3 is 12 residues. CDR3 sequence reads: CSAKPGQETQYF. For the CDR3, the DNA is TGCAGCGCCAAGCCTGGTCAAGAGACCCAGTACTTC.

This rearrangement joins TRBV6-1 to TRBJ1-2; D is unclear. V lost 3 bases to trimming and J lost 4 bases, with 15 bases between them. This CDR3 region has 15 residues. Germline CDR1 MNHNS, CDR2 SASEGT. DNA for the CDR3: TGTGCCAGCAGTGATTGGGTCAGAGGAGCCTATGGCTACACCTTC. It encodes CASSDWVRGAYGYTF.

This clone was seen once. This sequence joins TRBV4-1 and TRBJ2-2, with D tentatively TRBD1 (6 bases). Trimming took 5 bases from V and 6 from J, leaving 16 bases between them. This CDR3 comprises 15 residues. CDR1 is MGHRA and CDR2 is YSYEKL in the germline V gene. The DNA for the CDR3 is TGCGCCAGCAGCTCCGGGACAATTCTATCCGGGGAGCTGTTTTTT. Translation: CASSSGTILSGELFF.

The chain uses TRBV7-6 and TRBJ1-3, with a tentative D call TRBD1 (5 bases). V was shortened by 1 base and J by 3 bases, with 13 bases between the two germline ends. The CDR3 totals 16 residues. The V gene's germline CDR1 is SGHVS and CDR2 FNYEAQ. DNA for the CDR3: TGTGCCAGCAGCTTAGGGGGCCCAGGGTATGGAAACACCATATATTTT. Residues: CASSLGGPGYGNTIYF.

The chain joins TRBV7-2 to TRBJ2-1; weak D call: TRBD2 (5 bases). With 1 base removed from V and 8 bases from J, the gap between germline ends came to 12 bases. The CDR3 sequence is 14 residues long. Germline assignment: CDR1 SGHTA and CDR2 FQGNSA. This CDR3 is CASSLGWERDEQFF. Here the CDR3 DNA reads TGTGCCAGCAGCTTAGGATGGGAGAGGGATGAGCAGTTCTTC.

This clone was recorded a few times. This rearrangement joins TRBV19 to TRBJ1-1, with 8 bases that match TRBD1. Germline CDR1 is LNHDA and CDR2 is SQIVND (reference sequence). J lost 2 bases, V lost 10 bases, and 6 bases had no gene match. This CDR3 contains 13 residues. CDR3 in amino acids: CAISGGRNTEAFF. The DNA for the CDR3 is TGTGCCATCTCAGGGGGCCGCAACACTGAAGCTTTCTTT.

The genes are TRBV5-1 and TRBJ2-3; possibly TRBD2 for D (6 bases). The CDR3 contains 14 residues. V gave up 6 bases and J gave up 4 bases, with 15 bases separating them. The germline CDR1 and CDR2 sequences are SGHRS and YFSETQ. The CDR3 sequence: CASNLTGEADTQYF. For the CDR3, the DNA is TGCGCCAGCAACCTAACGGGGGAGGCAGATACGCAGTATTTT.

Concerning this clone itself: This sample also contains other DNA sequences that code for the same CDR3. CDR3 loop: CAISEKNSSPLHF. The CDR3 DNA follows: TGTGCCATCAGTGAAAAAAACAGCTCACCCCTCCACTTT. V is TRBV10-3 and J is TRBJ1-6; D gene unclear. The CDR3 contains 13 residues. V was cut by 3 bases and J by 10 bases, with 10 bases left in between. In germline, CDR1 is ENHRY, CDR2 SYGVKD.

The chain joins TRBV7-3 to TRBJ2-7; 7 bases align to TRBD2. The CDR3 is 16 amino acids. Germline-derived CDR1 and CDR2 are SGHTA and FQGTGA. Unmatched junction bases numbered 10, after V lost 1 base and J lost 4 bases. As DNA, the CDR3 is TGTGCCAGCAGCTTAAGTTCGGGGGAGGGCCGATACGAGCAGTACTTC. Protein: CASSLSSGEGRYEQYF.

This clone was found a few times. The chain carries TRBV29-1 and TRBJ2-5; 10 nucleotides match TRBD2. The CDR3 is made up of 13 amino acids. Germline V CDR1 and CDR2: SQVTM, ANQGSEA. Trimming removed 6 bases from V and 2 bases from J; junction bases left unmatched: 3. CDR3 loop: CSVSGLAQETQYF. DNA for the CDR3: TGCAGCGTCTCGGGACTAGCGCAAGAGACCCAGTACTTC. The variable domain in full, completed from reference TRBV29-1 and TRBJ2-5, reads SAVISQKPSRDICQRGTSLTIQCQVDSQVTMMFWYRQQPGQSLTLIATANQGSEATYESGFVIDKFPISRPNLTFSTLTVSNMSPEDSSIYLCSVSGLAQETQYFGPGTRLLVL.

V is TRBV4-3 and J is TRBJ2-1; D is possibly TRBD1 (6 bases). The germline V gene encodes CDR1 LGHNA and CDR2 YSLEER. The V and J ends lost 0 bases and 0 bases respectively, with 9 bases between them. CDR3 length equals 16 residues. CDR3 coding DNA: TGCGCCAGCAGCCAAGATTTAGGGGGCTCCTACAATGAGCAGTTCTTC. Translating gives CASSQDLGGSYNEQFF.

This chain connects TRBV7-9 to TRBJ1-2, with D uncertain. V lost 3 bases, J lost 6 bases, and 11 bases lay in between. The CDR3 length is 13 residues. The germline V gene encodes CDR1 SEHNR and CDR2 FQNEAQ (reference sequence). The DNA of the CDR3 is TGTGCCAGCAGCTTGGGAGGGAGCGATGGCTACACCTTC. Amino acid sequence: CASSLGGSDGYTF.

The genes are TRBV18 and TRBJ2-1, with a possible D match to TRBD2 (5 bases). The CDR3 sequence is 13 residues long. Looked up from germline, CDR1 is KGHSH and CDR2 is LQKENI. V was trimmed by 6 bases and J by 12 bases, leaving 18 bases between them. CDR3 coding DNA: TGTGCCAGCTCGTCAACTAGTAATCTAAGGCAGTTCTTC. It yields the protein CASSSTSNLRQFF.

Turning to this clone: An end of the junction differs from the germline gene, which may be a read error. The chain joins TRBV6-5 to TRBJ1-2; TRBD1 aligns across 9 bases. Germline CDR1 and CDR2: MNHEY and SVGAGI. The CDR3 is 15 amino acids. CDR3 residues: CASSYAGQGNYSYTF. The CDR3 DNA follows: TGTGCCAGCAGTTACGCGGGACAGGGTAACTATAGCTACACCTTC.

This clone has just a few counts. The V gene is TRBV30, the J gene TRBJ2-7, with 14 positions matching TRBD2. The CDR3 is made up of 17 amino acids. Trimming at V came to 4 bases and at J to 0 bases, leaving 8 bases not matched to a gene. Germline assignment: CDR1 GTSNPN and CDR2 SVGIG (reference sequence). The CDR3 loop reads CAWIPGTSGGSSYEQYF. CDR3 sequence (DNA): TGTGCCTGGATTCCCGGGACTAGCGGGGGAAGCTCCTACGAGCAGTACTTC.

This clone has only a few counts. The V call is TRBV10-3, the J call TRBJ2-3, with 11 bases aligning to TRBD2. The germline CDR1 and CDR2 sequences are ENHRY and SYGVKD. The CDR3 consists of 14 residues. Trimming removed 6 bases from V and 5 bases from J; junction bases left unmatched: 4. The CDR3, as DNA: TGTGCCATCAGATCCGGGACTAGCGGAGATACGCAGTATTTT. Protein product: CAIRSGTSGDTQYF.